Listed below are T cell receptor beta chains from one sample, sequenced in a study of CD8 T cells in ankylosing spondylitis. TCRdb re-derived calls from the 5' RACE reads in MiXCR, one entry per CDR3 protein. This table holds some 130,000 distinct CDR3 sequences, 6% to 8.5% found once. The sample taken for sequencing was blood, either unsorted or a sorted T cell fraction (not recorded which). Every receptor here comes from a female donor with ankylosing spondylitis or in good health (not recorded which). Both conserved end residues are part of each CDR3. Each record gives: D gene, clone size, V gene, J gene, CDR3 protein, CDR3 DNA. D genes are given only for firm matches. Rows may omit the clone size; those that give it use once, few, many or a size class.

d_gene: -
abundance: many
v_gene: TRBV19
j_gene: TRBJ1-1
CDR3aa: CASSIGQWNTEAFF
CDR3nt: TGTGCCAGTAGTATTGGACAATGGAACACTGAAGCTTTCTTT

d_gene: -
abundance: many
v_gene: TRBV5-5
j_gene: TRBJ1-4
CDR3aa: CASSLDGKQGEKLFF
CDR3nt: TGTGCCAGCAGCTTGGACGGGAAGCAAGGGGAAAAACTGTTTTTT

d_gene: TRBD1
abundance: many
v_gene: TRBV24-1
j_gene: TRBJ2-7
CDR3aa: CATSDFGDRGYEQYF
CDR3nt: TGTGCCACCAGTGATTTTGGGGACAGGGGCTACGAGCAGTACTTC

d_gene: TRBD1
abundance: few
v_gene: TRBV11-2
j_gene: TRBJ2-5
CDR3aa: CASSFLAPGQGYQETQYF
CDR3nt: TGTGCCAGCAGCTTTCTGGCCCCGGGACAGGGGTACCAAGAGACCCAGTACTTC

d_gene: -
abundance: few
v_gene: TRBV19
j_gene: TRBJ1-5
CDR3aa: CASSPALRSPNQPQHF
CDR3nt: TGTGCCAGTAGTCCCGCCCTCCGGTCACCAAATCAGCCCCAGCATTTT

d_gene: -
abundance: many
v_gene: TRBV12-3/TRBV12-4
j_gene: TRBJ2-1
CDR3aa: CASSLIQGQAYNEQFF
CDR3nt: TGTGCCAGCAGTTTGATCCAGGGACAAGCCTACAATGAGCAGTTCTTC

d_gene: -
abundance: many
v_gene: TRBV19
j_gene: TRBJ2-7
CDR3aa: CASSETSLTYEQYF
CDR3nt: TGTGCCAGTAGTGAAACCTCGTTAACCTACGAGCAGTACTTC

d_gene: TRBD2
abundance: many
v_gene: TRBV4-2
j_gene: TRBJ2-7
CDR3aa: CASSQLAGLAYEQYF
CDR3nt: TGTGCCAGCAGCCAATTAGCGGGGTTAGCCTACGAGCAGTACTTC

d_gene: -
abundance: many
v_gene: TRBV24-1
j_gene: TRBJ1-2
CDR3aa: CATSDGKRGGYGYTF
CDR3nt: TGTGCCACCAGTGACGGGAAGCGGGGAGGCTATGGCTACACCTTC

d_gene: -
abundance: many
v_gene: TRBV12-3/TRBV12-4
j_gene: TRBJ2-3
CDR3aa: CASSPTVTSTDTQYF
CDR3nt: TGTGCCAGCAGTCCGACAGTCACTAGCACAGATACGCAGTATTTT

d_gene: -
abundance: many
v_gene: TRBV7-9
j_gene: TRBJ2-5
CDR3aa: CASMGYEETQYF
CDR3nt: TGTGCCAGCATGGGGTACGAAGAGACCCAGTACTTC

d_gene: -
abundance: many
v_gene: TRBV5-1
j_gene: TRBJ2-2
CDR3aa: CASSSTQMNTGELFF
CDR3nt: TGCGCCAGCAGCTCCACCCAAATGAACACCGGGGAGCTGTTTTTT

d_gene: -
abundance: many
v_gene: TRBV12-3/TRBV12-4
j_gene: TRBJ2-7
CDR3aa: CASSFLTAEQYF
CDR3nt: TGTGCCAGCAGTTTCCTGACCGCTGAGCAGTACTTC

d_gene: -
abundance: -
v_gene: TRBV7-3
j_gene: TRBJ2-3
CDR3aa: CASSLTGGGGGVDTQYF
CDR3nt: TGTGCCAGCAGCTTAACTGGGGGGGGCGGGGGTGTAGATACGCAGTATTTT

d_gene: -
abundance: few
v_gene: TRBV12-3/TRBV12-4
j_gene: TRBJ1-4
CDR3aa: CTSSLAGRGTTNEKLFF
CDR3nt: TGTACCTCCAGTTTGGCAGGGAGGGGGACAACTAATGAAAAACTGTTTTTT

d_gene: -
abundance: many
v_gene: TRBV6-5
j_gene: TRBJ1-5
CDR3aa: CASSSQFDQPQHF
CDR3nt: TGTGCCAGCAGTTCCCAATTCGATCAGCCCCAGCATTTT

d_gene: -
abundance: -
v_gene: TRBV18
j_gene: TRBJ2-1
CDR3aa: CASSPENEQFF
CDR3nt: TGTGCCAGCTCACCAGAAAATGAGCAGTTCTTC

d_gene: -
abundance: few
v_gene: TRBV2
j_gene: TRBJ2-7
CDR3aa: CASSDDSPSYEQYF
CDR3nt: TGTGCCAGCAGTGACGACTCTCCCTCCTACGAGCAGTACTTC

d_gene: TRBD1
abundance: many
v_gene: TRBV4-1
j_gene: TRBJ1-4
CDR3aa: CASSRSLRRGTNEKLFF
CDR3nt: TGCGCCAGCAGCCGGAGCCTTCGCAGGGGGACTAATGAAAAACTGTTTTTT

d_gene: TRBD2
abundance: -
v_gene: TRBV11-1
j_gene: TRBJ2-1
CDR3aa: CASTTTGGASGHLTYNEQFF
CDR3nt: TGTGCCAGCACCACCACGGGGGGTGCTAGCGGGCACCTAACTTACAATGAGCAGTTCTTC

d_gene: TRBD1
abundance: -
v_gene: TRBV4-1
j_gene: TRBJ1-4
CDR3aa: CASSQPDRDIEKLFF
CDR3nt: TGCGCCAGCAGCCAACCCGACAGGGATATTGAAAAACTGTTTTTT

d_gene: -
abundance: many
v_gene: TRBV9
j_gene: TRBJ2-1
CDR3aa: CASSVGRWSQQVPYNEQFF
CDR3nt: TGTGCCAGCAGCGTAGGTAGGTGGAGTCAGCAAGTCCCCTACAATGAGCAGTTCTTC

d_gene: -
abundance: many
v_gene: TRBV3-1
j_gene: TRBJ1-2
CDR3aa: CASSQRDPNYGYTF
CDR3nt: TGTGCCAGCAGCCAACGGGACCCGAACTATGGCTACACCTTC

d_gene: -
abundance: many
v_gene: TRBV7-2
j_gene: TRBJ2-7
CDR3aa: CASSLSLRGGLSYEQYF
CDR3nt: TGTGCCAGCAGCTTATCCCTAAGGGGGGGGCTCTCCTACGAGCAGTACTTC

d_gene: -
abundance: many
v_gene: TRBV20-1
j_gene: TRBJ2-5
CDR3aa: CSARDDQRVNHQETQYF
CDR3nt: TGCAGTGCTAGAGACGACCAGCGGGTAAACCACCAAGAGACCCAGTACTTC

d_gene: -
abundance: many
v_gene: TRBV28
j_gene: TRBJ1-5
CDR3aa: CASSLNRRNQPQHF
CDR3nt: TGTGCCAGCAGCCTTAACAGGAGAAATCAGCCCCAGCATTTT

d_gene: -
abundance: many
v_gene: TRBV5-1
j_gene: TRBJ1-1
CDR3aa: CASSLFGVNTEAFF
CDR3nt: TGCGCCAGCAGCTTGTTCGGGGTTAACACTGAAGCTTTCTTT

d_gene: -
abundance: many
v_gene: TRBV9
j_gene: TRBJ1-4
CDR3aa: CASSRLDRFEKLFF
CDR3nt: TGTGCCAGCAGCAGACTTGACAGGTTTGAAAAACTGTTTTTT

d_gene: -
abundance: many
v_gene: TRBV18
j_gene: TRBJ2-1
CDR3aa: CASSPYNEQFF
CDR3nt: TGTGCCAGCAGTCCTTACAATGAGCAGTTCTTC